What follows describes a single T cell receptor delta chain. This clone is identified as large (0.1 to 1%). Its binding antigen is unknown. No base quality values were provided; no much bigger clone lies one nucleotide off. The same CDR3 can be traced to other DNA sequences in this sample. The data are from a study of gamma-delta T cells after stem cell transplantation (dated by TCRdb to the mid-2010s). Library creation used RT-PCR. Sequencing was performed on an Illumina MiSeq. TCRdb recomputed clones from the public reads with CATT; identical DNA rows were then combined. The sample records some 3,100 delta-chain clones, 2.9% of which are singletons. The leading ten clones occupy around 26% of the sample. Clipping removes 0 bases from V and 0 bases from J, with 13 as the unmatched junction base count. Per the germline V gene, GEAIGNYY is the CDR1 and EKD is the CDR2. The CDR3 numbers 19 residues from cysteine through phenylalanine. The read is trimmed to its CDR3 DNA, 57 bases read in frame from base 1.

This chain joins TRDV2 to TRDJ1; 9 bases in the middle match TRDD3. The specimen sequenced was gamma-delta T cells. The origin of this receptor is a human donor. It is not recorded whose cells these are; they may come from a transplant donor. The DNA is TGTGCCTGTGACACCGTTACTGGGGGACCTCACCCGTACACCGATAAACTCATCTTT. Protein translation: CACDTVTGGPHPYTDKLIF.